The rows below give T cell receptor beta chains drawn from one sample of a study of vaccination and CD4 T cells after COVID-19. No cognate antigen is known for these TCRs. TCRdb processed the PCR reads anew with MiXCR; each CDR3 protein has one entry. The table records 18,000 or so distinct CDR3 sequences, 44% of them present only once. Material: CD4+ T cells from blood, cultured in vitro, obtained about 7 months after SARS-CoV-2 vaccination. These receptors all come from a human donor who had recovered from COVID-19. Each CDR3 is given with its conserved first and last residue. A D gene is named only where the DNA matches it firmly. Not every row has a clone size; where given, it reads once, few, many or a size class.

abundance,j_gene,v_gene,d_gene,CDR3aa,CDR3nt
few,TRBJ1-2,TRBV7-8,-,CASSLDRAPNYGYTF,TGTGCCAGCAGCTTAGACAGAGCCCCTAACTATGGCTACACCTTC
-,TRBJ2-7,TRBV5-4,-,CASSFGSGTVYEQYF,TGTGCCAGCAGCTTCGGATCCGGGACGGTTTACGAGCAGTACTTC
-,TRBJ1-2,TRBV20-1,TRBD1,CSAREGQGRYGYTF,TGCAGTGCTAGGGAAGGACAGGGACGCTATGGCTACACCTTC
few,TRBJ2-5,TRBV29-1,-,CSVMDIQETQYF,TGCAGCGTTATGGACATACAAGAGACCCAGTACTTC
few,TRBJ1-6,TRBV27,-,CASRQPPSESSPLHF,TGTGCCAGCAGACAACCCCCGTCCGAGAGTTCACCCCTCCACTTT
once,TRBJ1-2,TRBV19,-,CASSTWEGPYGYTF,TGTGCCAGTAGTACCTGGGAGGGGCCCTATGGCTACACCTTC
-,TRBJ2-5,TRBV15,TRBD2,CALSGAPGETQYF,TGTGCCCTTAGCGGGGCCCCTGGGGAGACCCAGTACTTC
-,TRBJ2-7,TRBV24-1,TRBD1,CATRDSGTGGSEQYF,TGTGCCACCAGAGACTCCGGGACAGGGGGCTCCGAGCAGTACTTC
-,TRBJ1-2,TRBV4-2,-,CASSQESAYGYTF,TGTGCCAGCAGCCAAGAGTCTGCCTATGGCTACACCTTC
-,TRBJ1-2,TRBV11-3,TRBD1,CASSYLQGGGGYTF,TGTGCCAGCAGCTACCTACAGGGGGGCGGTGGCTACACCTTC